This T cell receptor beta chain was profiled in a study of cytomegalovirus exposure and HLA in healthy donors. The V end was cut by 1 base, the J end by 5 bases, with 9 bases between. CDR3 length: 14 amino acids. The germline gives CDR1 SGHTA, CDR2 FQGNSA. This clone was detected a few times. The PCR was carried out with 60 Vbeta primers and 13 Jbeta primers. Here immunoSEQ multiplex PCR was the method, and the copy in TCRdb shows in-frame clones only, minus some. The table shows approximately 120,000 clones, with roughly 70% occurring only once. This sequence originates from a woman aged 70-85 years in good health and CMV-seropositive. The specimen sequenced was PBMCs. The J gene is TRBJ2-4, the V gene TRBV7-2; D is perhaps TRBD1 (5 bases). CDR3 coding DNA: TGTGCCAGCAGCTTAGGGGGCAGCCAAAACATTCAGTACTTC. It is translated as CASSLGGSQNIQYF.